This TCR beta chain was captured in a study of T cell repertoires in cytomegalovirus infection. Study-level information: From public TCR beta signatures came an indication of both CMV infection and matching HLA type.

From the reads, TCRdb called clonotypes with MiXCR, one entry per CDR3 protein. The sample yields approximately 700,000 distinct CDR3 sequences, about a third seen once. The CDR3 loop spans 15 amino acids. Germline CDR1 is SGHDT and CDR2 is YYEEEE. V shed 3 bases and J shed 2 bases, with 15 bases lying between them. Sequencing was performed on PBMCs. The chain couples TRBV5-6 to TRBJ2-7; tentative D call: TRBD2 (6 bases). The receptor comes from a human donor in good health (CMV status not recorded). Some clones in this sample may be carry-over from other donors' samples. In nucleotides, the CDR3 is TGTGCCAGCAGCTCCCGATCGGGGGTGACCTACGAGCAGTACTTC. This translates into CASSSRSGVTYEQYF.